Sequencing of this T cell receptor (beta chain) was carried out in a study of T cells expressing NK-cell markers. Germline V CDR1 and CDR2: KGHSH, LQKENI. The CDR3 totals 16 residues. TCRdb re-called the 5' RACE reads and gives one entry per CDR3 protein, without DNA. The listing records over 350,000 distinct CDR3 sequences. Material for sequencing was blood T cells: a sorted CD56 or NKG2C T cell subset, CD4+ or CD8+ T cells, or bulk PBMC T cells (not recorded which). This chain uses TRBV18 with TRBJ2-1; TCRdb names TRBD2, which stays unverified in the absence of DNA. The sequence was collected from a woman between 45 and 60 years old in good health. The CDR3 loop is CASSRQPGLSYNEQFF. The variable domain in full, completed from reference TRBV18 and TRBJ2-1, reads NAGVMQNPRHLVRRRGQEARLRCSPMKGHSHVYWYRQLPEEGLKFMVYLQKENIIDESGMPKERFSAEFPKEGPSILRIQQVVRGDSAAYFCASSRQPGLSYNEQFFGPGTRLTVL.